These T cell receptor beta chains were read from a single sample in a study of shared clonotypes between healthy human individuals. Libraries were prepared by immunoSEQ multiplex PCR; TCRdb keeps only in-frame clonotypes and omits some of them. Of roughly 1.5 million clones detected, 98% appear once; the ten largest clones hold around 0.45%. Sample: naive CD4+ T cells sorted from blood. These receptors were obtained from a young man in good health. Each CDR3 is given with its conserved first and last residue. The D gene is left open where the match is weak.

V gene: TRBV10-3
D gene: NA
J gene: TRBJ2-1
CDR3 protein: CAISDSVGNEQFF
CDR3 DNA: TGTGCCATCAGTGATTCGGTTGGCAATGAGCAGTTCTTC

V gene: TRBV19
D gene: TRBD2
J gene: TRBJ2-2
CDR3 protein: CASSARLAGVGTGELFF
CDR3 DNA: TGTGCCAGTAGTGCTCGACTAGCGGGAGTTGGCACCGGGGAGCTGTTTTTT

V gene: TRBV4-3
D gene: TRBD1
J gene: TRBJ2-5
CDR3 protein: CASSQDGTGQETQYF
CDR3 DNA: TGCGCCAGCAGCCAAGATGGGACAGGCCAAGAGACCCAGTACTTC

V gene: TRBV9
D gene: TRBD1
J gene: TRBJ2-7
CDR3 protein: CASSAPGQVYEQYF
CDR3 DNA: TGTGCCAGCAGCGCACCGGGACAGGTTTACGAGCAGTACTTC

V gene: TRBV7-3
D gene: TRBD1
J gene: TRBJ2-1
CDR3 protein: CASSAQGWNEQFF
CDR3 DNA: TGTGCCAGCAGCGCACAGGGGTGGAATGAGCAGTTCTTC

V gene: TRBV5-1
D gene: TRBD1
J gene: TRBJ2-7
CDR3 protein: CASTSGQGPYEQYF
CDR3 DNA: TGCGCCAGCACTTCGGGACAGGGTCCATACGAGCAGTACTTC

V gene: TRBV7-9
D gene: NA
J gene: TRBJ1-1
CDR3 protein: CASSLVGLPTEAFF
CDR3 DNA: TGTGCCAGCAGCTTAGTCGGGTTACCCACTGAAGCTTTCTTT

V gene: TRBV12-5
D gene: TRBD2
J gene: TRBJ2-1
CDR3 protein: CASGLVFSGRAHEQFF
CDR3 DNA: TGTGCTAGTGGTTTGGTCTTTAGCGGGAGGGCTCATGAGCAGTTCTTC

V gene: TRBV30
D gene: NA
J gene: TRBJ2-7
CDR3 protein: CAWTRSQHEQYF
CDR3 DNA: TGTGCCTGGACCCGGAGTCAACATGAGCAGTACTTC

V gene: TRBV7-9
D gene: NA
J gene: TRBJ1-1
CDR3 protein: CASEDRTNTEAFF
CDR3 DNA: TGTGCCAGCGAAGACAGGACGAACACTGAAGCTTTCTTT